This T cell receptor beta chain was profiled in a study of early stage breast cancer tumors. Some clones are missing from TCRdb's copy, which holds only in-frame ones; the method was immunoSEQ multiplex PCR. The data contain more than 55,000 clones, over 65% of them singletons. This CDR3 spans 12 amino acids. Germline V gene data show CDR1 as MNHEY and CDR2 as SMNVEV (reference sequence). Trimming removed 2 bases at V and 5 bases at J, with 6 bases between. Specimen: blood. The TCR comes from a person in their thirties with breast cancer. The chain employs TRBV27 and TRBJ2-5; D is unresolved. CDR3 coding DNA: TGTGCCAGCAGTTTAAGGCAGGAGACCCAGTACTTC. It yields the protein CASSLRQETQYF.